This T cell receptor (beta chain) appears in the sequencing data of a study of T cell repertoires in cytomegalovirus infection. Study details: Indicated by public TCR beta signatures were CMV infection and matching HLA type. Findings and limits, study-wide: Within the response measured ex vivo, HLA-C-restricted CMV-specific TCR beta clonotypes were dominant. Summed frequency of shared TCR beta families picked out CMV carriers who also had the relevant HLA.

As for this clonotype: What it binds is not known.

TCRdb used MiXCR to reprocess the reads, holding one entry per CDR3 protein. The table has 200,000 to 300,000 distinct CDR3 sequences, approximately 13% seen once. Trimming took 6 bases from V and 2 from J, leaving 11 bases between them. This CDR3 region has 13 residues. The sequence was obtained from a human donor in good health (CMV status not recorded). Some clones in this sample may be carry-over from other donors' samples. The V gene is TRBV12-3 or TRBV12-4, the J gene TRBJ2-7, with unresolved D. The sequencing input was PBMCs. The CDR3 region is CASRSDKTYEQYF. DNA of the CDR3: TGTGCCAGCAGGAGTGACAAAACCTACGAGCAGTACTTC.